The entry below describes one T cell receptor (beta chain). The target of this receptor is not known. One base away there is no much larger clone; base qualities are not given. The CDR3, cysteine through phenylalanine, is 17 amino acids long. The CDR3 DNA has 51 bases and is translated from base 1. V sheds 0 bases and J sheds 0 bases, leaving 15 bases between their ends. CDR1 DFQATT and CDR2 SNEGSKA were looked up in the germline V gene (reference sequence). The library was prepared using 5' RACE. Instrument used: Illumina HiSeq 2500. A second about 7 to 12 cycle PCR used a sample-barcoded 5' primer and a J-beta primer mix. A template-switch 5' adaptor carrying 12 random nucleotides introduced a unique molecular identifier onto each TCR beta cDNA molecule. At least 2.5 million CDR3-containing paired-end reads were obtained from each sample. The Mint cDNA synthesis kit, primed by a TRBC-specific oligonucleotide, was used to synthesize first-strand cDNA from all RNA. All cDNA was treated with uracil-DNA glycosylase and then went through a first 18-cycle PCR with the universal primers M1SS and BC2_uni_R. The original methods were these. For normalization, 1 million high-quality reads were randomly selected from each sample, with every read carrying a distinct molecular identifier. Reads sharing molecular identifiers were discarded rather than binned into consensus sequences. MiTCR, with a Q25 quality threshold and the strictest error-elimination algorithm, was used for CDR3 identification, clonotype clustering and error correction. A nonparametric unseen species model using Euler transformation provided a lower-bound estimate of total TCR beta diversity. TCRdb reprocessing: public reads trimmed at Q25 with fastp, clones called with MiXCR, in-frame beta chains kept. Each entry is one CDR3 protein sequence, shown with its most common DNA and genes. TCRdb's processing, not the study's, gives the V and J calls here. This sample comprises 700,000 to 1,000,000 distinct CDR3 sequences, 40% to 50% of them detected only once. Roughly 18% of the sample comes from the top ten.

The record originates from a study of blood T cells in healthy people across ages (dated by TCRdb to between 2014 and 2017). A note on the overall study: In model experiments, roughly one uniquely barcoded TCR beta cDNA molecule per two T cells was captured by template switching. Using deep sequencing normalized with unique cDNA molecular identifiers, the study measured how TCR beta repertoire diversity changes with age. Donors were grouped into four age groups: young (average approximately 15 years), middle-aged (39), aged (about 60) and long-lived (approximately 78). To avoid experimental bias, donors of different ages were distributed randomly across sequencing lanes. Using the same blood draw, the study looked at two additional independent replicas of 1 million unique cDNA reads for two donors, one aged 18 to 30 and the other aged 80 or older. Study-wide findings and limitations: Observed TCR beta diversity per million T cells fell roughly linearly with age, and a significant reduction was already apparent by age roughly 40. Since profiling was done on bulk unsorted PBMCs, naive and antigen-experienced compartments could not be conclusively compared. Compared with the aged group, more naive CD4+ T cells, fewer expanded clones and increased TCR diversity were shown by the long-lived group, suggesting age selection. Total diversity estimates from one million sequenced T cells were considered lower bounds and underestimates. Because the CMV infection status of the donors was unknown, age-related changes in expanded clonotypes may potentially have been confounded. The percentage of naive T cells measured by flow cytometry correlated strongly with observed TCR beta diversity.

The donors were a few dozen Caucasian individuals from Russia, aged 6 to 90 years, who were systemically healthy. Each donor gave 8 to 10 milliliters of peripheral blood, drawn into EDTA-treated Vacutainer tubes. Ficoll-Paque density-gradient centrifugation was used to isolate PBMCs, with at least 6.5 million per sample. Total RNA was extracted from PBMCs with Trizol reagent, with at least 6 micrograms obtained per sample. For every donor, an aliquot of PBMCs went through flow cytometry to measure the percentages of naive CD45RAhigh/CD27high T cells. The source material was blood. The receptor's source is a man in his sixties in good health. This chain joins TRBV20-1 to TRBJ2-4; the D region possibly corresponds to TRBD2 (6 bases align). The CDR3: CSARDFSREVAKNIQYF. DNA sequence: TGCAGTGCTAGAGATTTTTCGCGGGAAGTAGCCAAAAACATTCAGTACTTC.